This T cell receptor beta chain was sequenced during a study of graft-versus-host responses after intestinal transplantation. The wider study: Transplantation in recipients was multivisceral, liver-intestinal, or isolated intestinal. Recipients uniformly received anti-thymocyte globulin induction, followed by tacrolimus and steroids for about three years. General study findings and limits: The recipient marrow held GvH clones, and some of them showed up first in ileum or blood. Graft-donor T cell macrochimerism in patients accompanied high graft-versus-host to host-versus-graft clonal ratios in allografts.

The CDR3 has 17 residues. V lost 1 base, J lost 0 bases, and 13 bases lay in between. Germline CDR1 SGHVS, CDR2 FQNEAQ. The protocol was immunoSEQ multiplex PCR, while the TCRdb copy is restricted to in-frame clones and leaves out a portion. Of about 120,000 clones in the sample, roughly 93% were seen once. On this clone itself: The antigen is unknown.

The TCR sequence derives from a human donor who was the organ donor for an intestinal transplant. The material sequenced was unstimulated CD8+ T cells sorted from spleen or lymph node cells, taken before transplant. The rearrangement joins TRBV7-8 to TRBJ1-3, with D uncertain. The CDR3 is CASSLGAEPSSGNTIYF. The CDR3 region has the DNA TGTGCCAGCAGCTTAGGGGCTGAGCCCAGCTCTGGAAACACCATATATTTT.